These T cell receptor beta chains were read from a single sample in a study of blood T cell repertoires in COVID-19. Repertoires were generated with immunoSEQ multiplex PCR, while TCRdb's copy carries only in-frame clones and drops some. The table includes roughly 17,000 clones, around 92% detected once. Sequencing was performed on peripheral blood. The receptors were sampled from a human donor in a cohort sampled during active COVID-19. Both conserved end residues are part of each CDR3. A D gene is named only where the DNA matches it firmly. Clone size, where shown, is once, few, many, or a class for clones that have expanded.

j_call d_call clone_size v_call cdr3_nt cdr3_aa
TRBJ2-7 TRBD1 NA TRBV28 TGTGCCAGCAGTTTGTTGGACAGGGGACACTACGAGCAGTACTTC CASSLLDRGHYEQYF
TRBJ1-2 TRBD1 NA TRBV14 TGTGCCAGCAGCAAGACAGGGCTTTCTAACTATGGCTACACCTTC CASSKTGLSNYGYTF
TRBJ1-4 TRBD1 NA TRBV2 TGTGCCAGCAGGGGGGACAGGGGGTTGATTAATGAAAAACTGTTTTTT CASRGDRGLINEKLFF
TRBJ2-2 NA NA TRBV5-1 TGCGCCAGCAGCTTGCCGGAGGCCGGGGAGCTGTTTTTT CASSLPEAGELFF
TRBJ1-1 NA NA TRBV7-9 TGTGCCAGCAGCTTATATTCGTACACTGAAGCTTTCTTT CASSLYSYTEAFF
TRBJ2-7 TRBD1 NA TRBV24-1 TGTGCCACCAGAGTTCGCAGGGGGCGTTTCGCCTACGAGCAGTACTTC CATRVRRGRFAYEQYF
TRBJ2-7 TRBD2 NA TRBV9 TGTGCCAGCAGCGTAGGACGGGAGGGCCGGTACGAGCAGTACTTC CASSVGREGRYEQYF
TRBJ1-2 NA NA TRBV28 TGTGCCAGCAGTTTTATTAGTGGCTACACCTTC CASSFISGYTF
TRBJ1-1 NA NA TRBV5-5 TGTGCCAGCAGCACCTACAGGGTGGATGAAGCTTTCTTT CASSTYRVDEAFF
TRBJ2-5 TRBD1 few TRBV5-4 TGTGCCAGCAGCCCGGGACAGGACGTCCAAGAGACCCAGTACTTC CASSPGQDVQETQYF
TRBJ2-7 NA once TRBV6-6 TGTGCCAGCAGTGACCCAGGCTACGAGCAGTACTTC CASSDPGYEQYF
TRBJ2-7 NA NA TRBV30 TGTGCCTGGAGTGTACGAGGTTTGGACTACGAGCAGTACTTC CAWSVRGLDYEQYF
TRBJ1-5 NA NA TRBV28 TGTGCCAGCAGTTTATTACGGGTCGGGAGACACCAAAATCAGCCCCAGCATTTT CASSLLRVGRHQNQPQHF
TRBJ1-2 TRBD1 NA TRBV30 TGTGCCTGGAGTCAAGACAGGGGGACCTATGGCTACACCTTC CAWSQDRGTYGYTF
TRBJ1-2 NA NA TRBV3-1/TRBV3-2 TGTGCCAGCAGCCAAGAGAGCGGGTTAGATGGCTACACCTTC CASSQESGLDGYTF
TRBJ2-7 NA NA TRBV21-1 TGTGCCAGCAGCAAAATACCGGGATCTAACTACGAGCAGTACTTC CASSKIPGSNYEQYF
TRBJ2-7 TRBD1 NA TRBV5-1 TGCGCCAGCAGCTTCGGGGACAGATCCTACGAGCAGTACTTC CASSFGDRSYEQYF
TRBJ2-5 NA NA TRBV5-1 TGCGCCAGCAGCCGAGCGGGCTCCGGGGAGACCCAGTACTTC CASSRAGSGETQYF
TRBJ2-1 TRBD1 NA TRBV6-5 TGTGCCAGCAGTTACTCGACAGGGGACTACAATGAGCAGTTCTTC CASSYSTGDYNEQFF
TRBJ2-1 TRBD2 few TRBV29-1 TGCAGCGGCCGAGCGGGAGGCAATGAGCAGTTCTTC CSGRAGGNEQFF
TRBJ2-1 TRBD1 NA TRBV9 TGTGCCAGCAGCGCAGGGACAGGGTACAATGAGCAGTTCTTC CASSAGTGYNEQFF
TRBJ2-3 NA NA TRBV7-8 TGTGCCAGCAGTTTTAGAAGGGGGGGAGATACGCAGTATTTT CASSFRRGGDTQYF
TRBJ2-3 NA NA TRBV19 TGTGCCAGTAGTCAGGTGACAGATACGCAGTATTTT CASSQVTDTQYF
TRBJ2-7 NA NA TRBV5-1 TGCGCCAGCAGCTCCCCGGACTCTTCCTACGAGCAGTACTTC CASSSPDSSYEQYF
TRBJ2-2 TRBD1 NA TRBV2 TGTGCCAGCAGTGGGGACAGGACCTACACCGGGGAGCTGTTTTTT CASSGDRTYTGELFF
TRBJ2-7 NA NA TRBV18 TGTGCCAGCTCACCTCAGGGGTACCACGAGCAGTACTTC CASSPQGYHEQYF
TRBJ1-2 NA NA TRBV28 TGTGCCAGCAGGGCCCGTGTTCCATATGGCTACACCTTC CASRARVPYGYTF
TRBJ2-3 NA NA TRBV5-1 TGCGCCAGCAGCCCAACAGGGCAGGGGGATACGCAGTATTTT CASSPTGQGDTQYF
TRBJ1-1 NA NA TRBV7-9 TGTGCCAGCAGCTTATCATCAGAGAACACTGAAGCTTTCTTT CASSLSSENTEAFF
TRBJ2-3 TRBD2 NA TRBV5-1 TGCGCCAGCAGCTTGGAGGCTAGCGGCGGGGATACGCAGTATTTT CASSLEASGGDTQYF
TRBJ1-6 NA NA TRBV30 TGTGCCTGGAGTGTACCAATCGCTAGCGGGAGGGCCCGTAATTCACCCCTCCACTTT CAWSVPIASGRARNSPLHF
TRBJ2-1 NA NA TRBV11-3 TGTGCCAGCAGCCATCCTCCTGGCGGAAGTCTTGAGGATGAGCAGTTCTTC CASSHPPGGSLEDEQFF
TRBJ2-2 TRBD2 NA TRBV6-1 TGTGCCAGCAGTGAAGTGCCGCGGGGGACCGGGGAGCTGTTTTTT CASSEVPRGTGELFF
TRBJ2-1 NA NA TRBV4-1 TGCGCCAGCAGCCAAGATAACCGGGACTTCCCCCGGAGTGGGTACAATGAGCAGTTCTTC CASSQDNRDFPRSGYNEQFF
TRBJ2-3 NA NA TRBV6-6 TGTGCCAGCAGTTTAGGGGGAGGGACAGATACGCAGTATTTT CASSLGGGTDTQYF
TRBJ1-1 NA NA TRBV7-3 TGTGCCAGCAGCTTCTCTCACACAACCGCGGGGGAAGCTTTCTTT CASSFSHTTAGEAFF
TRBJ2-1 TRBD2 NA TRBV19 TGTGCCAGCAGTATGGGTAGTGGCGGGAGCTCCTACAATGAGCAGTTCTTC CASSMGSGGSSYNEQFF